These 25 T cell receptor beta chains share one sample of origin, sequenced in a study of shared clonotypes between healthy human individuals. Naive CD8 isolation took CD45RO-negative cells positively selected for CCR7 and excluded terminally differentiated effector memory CD45RA+ cells. The assay was immunoSEQ multiplex PCR, and TCRdb's table has in-frame clones only and misses some. Seen here are about 2.1 million clones, roughly 91% observed once, and the top ten hold under 2%. The specimen sequenced was naive CD8+ T cells from PBMCs. Receptors originate from a man younger than 30 in good health. Some clones in this sample may be carry-over from other donors' samples.

To note about this clone: One end of the junction is discordant with germline, which a read error may explain. The chain combines TRBV6-4 with TRBJ2-6, with unresolved D. The CDR3 totals 13 residues. CDR1 and CDR2 (germline): MRHNA, SNTAGT. Here the CDR3 reads CASRDSGANVLTF. CDR3 nucleotides: TGTGCCAGCAGGGACTCTGGGGCCAACGTCCTGACTTTC.

A word on this clone: The same CDR3 also results from other DNA sequences found in this sample. This chain links TRBV27 with TRBJ2-7; D is unclear. The CDR3 spans 13 residues. Germline CDR1 reads MNHEY; CDR2 reads SMNVEV (reference sequence). V was trimmed by 0 bases and J by 3 bases, leaving 6 bases between them. CDR3 nucleotides: TGTGCCAGCAGTTTATCCGACAACTACGAGCAGTACTTC. The encoded protein is CASSLSDNYEQYF.

The rearrangement joins TRBV6-5 to TRBJ1-5; TRBD1 is a possible D gene (5 bases). V lost 6 bases and J 3 bases, leaving 15 bases between the germline ends. The CDR3 loop spans 15 amino acids. CDR1 is MNHEY and CDR2 is SVGAGI in the germline V gene. Written as DNA, the CDR3 is TGTGCCAGCAGCACTGGACAAGGCTACAATCAGCCCCAGCATTTT. Residues: CASSTGQGYNQPQHF.

The rearrangement joins TRBV19 to TRBJ1-2; possibly TRBD1 for D (5 bases). V was clipped by 6 bases and J by 3 bases, with 11 bases between them. This CDR3 region has 13 residues. Germline values: CDR1 LNHDA, CDR2 SQIVND (reference sequence). CDR3 amino acids: CASRRGAYYGYTF. The CDR3 DNA reads TGTGCCAGTAGGAGGGGCGCCTACTATGGCTACACCTTC. Looking up the rest from reference TRBV19 and TRBJ1-2 gives the full variable domain: DGGITQSPKYLFRKEGQNVTLSCEQNLNHDAMYWYRQDPGQGLRLIYYSQIVNDFQKGDIAEGYSVSREKKESFPLTVTSAQKNPTAFYLCASRRGAYYGYTFGSGTRLTVV.

The DNA of the CDR3 is TGTGCCAGCATCTACCTAGCGGGAGGATACAATGAGCAGTTCTTC. This codes for CASIYLAGGYNEQFF. The gene calls are TRBV11-2 and TRBJ2-1; TRBD2 aligns across 11 bases. Germline lookup yields CDR1 SGHAT and CDR2 FQNNGV. There are 15 residues in the CDR3. V lost 7 bases to trimming and J lost 4 bases; unmatched junction nucleotides: 6.

This chain joins TRBV19 and TRBJ2-7, with D perhaps TRBD1 or TRBD2 (5 bases each). The CDR3 covers 14 residues. The V end was cut by 5 bases, the J end by 4 bases, with 15 bases between. Germline loops: CDR1 LNHDA, CDR2 SQIVND (reference sequence). In DNA form, the CDR3 reads TGTGCCAGTAGTGCACCGGGACGGAGTTACGAGCAGTACTTC. Translated: CASSAPGRSYEQYF.

Notes on this clone: One junction end disagrees with the germline gene, perhaps due to a read error. V gene TRBV5-6 combines with J gene TRBJ2-7; TRBD1 matches 7 bases. In germline, CDR1 is SGHDT, CDR2 YYEEEE. The CDR3 covers 12 residues. The CDR3 nucleotides read TGTGCCACCAGCACAGGGGCGTACGAGCAGTACTTC. Translated: CATSTGAYEQYF.

The rearrangement uses TRBV29-1 and TRBJ1-3; D ambiguous. The CDR3 has 13 residues. Looked up from germline, CDR1 is SQVTM and CDR2 is ANQGSEA. The germline V and J ends were trimmed by 4 bases and 1 base, with 8 bases remaining between them. CDR3 bases: TGCAGCGTTGTTTTAGGGTCTGGAAACACCATATATTTT. This gives the protein CSVVLGSGNTIYF.

Comment on this clone: This sample also contains other DNA sequences that code for the same CDR3. The V gene is TRBV19, the J gene TRBJ2-5; no reliable D call. The CDR3 spans 13 residues. The germline V gene encodes CDR1 LNHDA and CDR2 SQIVND (reference sequence). V lost 0 bases to trimming and J lost 3 bases, with 5 bases between them. CDR3 coding DNA: TGTGCCAGTAGTATAGACCAGGAAGAGACCCAGTACTTC. Amino acid sequence: CASSIDQEETQYF.

The chain couples TRBV7-2 to TRBJ2-7; TRBD2 is a possible D gene (6 bases). The germline CDR1 and CDR2 sequences are SGHTA and FQGNSA. This CDR3 spans 16 amino acids. V was trimmed by 0 bases and J by 2 bases, leaving 14 bases between them. CDR3 protein: CASSLAARDWAYEQYF. DNA of the CDR3: TGTGCCAGCAGCTTAGCGGCGCGGGATTGGGCCTACGAGCAGTACTTC. Looking up the rest from reference TRBV7-2 and TRBJ2-7 gives the full variable domain: GAGVSQSPSNKVTEKGKDVELRCDPISGHTALYWYRQSLGQGLEFLIYFQGNSAPDKSGLPSDRFSAERTGGSVSTLTIQRTQQEDSAVYLCASSLAARDWAYEQYFGPGTRLTVT.

The V call is TRBV27, the J call TRBJ2-2, with a possible D match to TRBD1 (5 bases). V lost 5 bases, J lost 6 bases, and 10 bases lay in between. In germline, CDR1 is MNHEY, CDR2 SMNVEV (reference sequence). The length of the CDR3 is 13 residues. CDR3 sequence reads: CASSNTGPGELFF. For the CDR3, the DNA is TGTGCCAGCAGTAATACAGGCCCCGGGGAGCTGTTTTTT.

The rearrangement joins TRBV14 to TRBJ2-5, with TRBD1 matching over 8 bases. The germline CDR1 and CDR2 sequences are SGHDN and FVKESK. J was trimmed by 2 bases and V by 3 bases; bases with no gene match: 5. The CDR3 consists of 15 residues. CDR3: CASSHPGGHQETQYF. CDR3 sequence (DNA): TGTGCCAGCAGCCACCCAGGGGGCCATCAAGAGACCCAGTACTTC.

V usage is TRBV6-9 and J usage is TRBJ1-1; D is perhaps TRBD1 (6 bases). The ends were cut back, 5 bases at V and 4 bases at J, with 23 bases in the middle. The CDR3 length is 17 residues. Germline V gene lookup returns CDR1 MNHGY and CDR2 SVAAGI. CDR3 DNA sequence: TGTGCCAGCAGTAAACATGACAGGCGGCCGGTCGGCACTGAAGCTTTCTTT. It yields the protein CASSKHDRRPVGTEAFF.

The V and J genes are TRBV7-8 and TRBJ1-1; 9 nucleotides match TRBD1. From germline, CDR1 is SGHVS and CDR2 FQNEAQ. CDR3 length: 14 residues. V shed 5 bases and J 6 bases; nucleotides not matched to a gene: 7. CDR3 loop: CASSADRGVSEAFF. CDR3 bases: TGTGCCAGCAGCGCAGACAGGGGGGTCTCTGAAGCTTTCTTT.

CDR3 in amino acids: CASSPGSYEQYF. The CDR3 DNA reads TGTGCCAGCAGCCCCGGTTCCTACGAGCAGTACTTC. The chain recombines TRBV5-5 with TRBJ2-7; no clear D gene. The CDR3 covers 12 residues. CDR1 is SGHKS, CDR2 YYEKEE, per germline (reference sequence). The ends were cut back, 4 bases at V and 1 base at J, with 6 bases in the middle.

As to this clone: Other DNA sequences in this specimen translate into the identical CDR3. The chain is built from TRBV6-1 and TRBJ1-1, with a possible D match to TRBD1 (5 bases). V lost 3 bases to trimming and J lost 1 base, with 9 bases between them. CDR3 length: 14 amino acids. The germline V gene encodes CDR1 MNHNS and CDR2 SASEGT. The CDR3 DNA sequence: TGTGCCAGCAGTGAGGGGGGGGAGAACACTGAAGCTTTCTTT. This sequence encodes CASSEGGENTEAFF.

This clone has a single count. The chain combines TRBV9 with TRBJ2-7; tentatively, D is TRBD1 (5 bases). CDR1 is SGDLS, CDR2 YYNGEE, per germline. V shed 0 bases and J shed 7 bases, with 20 bases lying between them. The CDR3 spans 16 residues. The CDR3: CASSVGGGAGKGEQYF. The CDR3 nucleotides read TGTGCCAGCAGCGTAGGTGGTGGGGCAGGGAAGGGAGAGCAGTACTTC. The full variable domain, in which reference TRBV9 and TRBJ2-7 provide the parts outside the CDR3, is DSGVTQTPKHLITATGQRVTLRCSPRSGDLSVYWYQQSLDQGLQFLIQYYNGEERAKGNILERFSAQQFPDLHSELNLSSLELGDSALYFCASSVGGGAGKGEQYFGPGTRLTVT.

The chain couples TRBV7-8 to TRBJ2-1; perhaps TRBD1 as D (5 bases). CDR1 SGHVS and CDR2 FQNEAQ come from the germline V gene. V was trimmed by 2 bases and J by 5 bases, leaving 13 bases between them. The CDR3 length is 15 residues. CDR3 coding DNA: TGTGCCAGCAGCTTAAGGGGAATCGGTAACAATGAGCAGTTCTTC. This sequence encodes CASSLRGIGNNEQFF.

The chain has TRBV2 and TRBJ2-7; a possible D gene is TRBD1 (6 bases). This CDR3 is 12 amino acids long. Germline CDR1 is SNHLY and CDR2 is FYNNEI. V lost 7 bases, J lost 3 bases, and 10 bases lay in between. For the CDR3, the DNA is TGTGCCAGCATGAGGGGGAACTACGAGCAGTACTTC. This encodes CASMRGNYEQYF.

V usage is TRBV29-1 and J usage is TRBJ2-7, with 7 positions matching TRBD2. The V and J ends lost 2 bases and 5 bases, in that order; junction bases with no gene match: 18. CDR1 and CDR2 from the germline V gene are SQVTM and ANQGSEA. The CDR3 is 17 residues long. CDR3 DNA: TGCAGCGTTGAACTAGGTGGGGGTAATGGGAGGGTTGACGAGCAGTACTTC. This sequence encodes CSVELGGGNGRVDEQYF.

Remarks on this clone: The sample has other DNA sequences that encode this CDR3 too. V and J are TRBV27 and TRBJ1-2; D remains ambiguous. The CDR3 covers 13 residues. The V gene lost 3 bases and the J gene lost 2 bases, with 7 bases spanning the gap. Germline loops: CDR1 MNHEY, CDR2 SMNVEV (reference sequence). CDR3 sequence: CASSFGGNYGYTF. CDR3 nucleotides: TGTGCCAGCAGTTTTGGCGGAAACTATGGCTACACCTTC.

J is TRBJ1-1 and V is TRBV27, with a possible D match to TRBD1 (5 bases). CDR3 length: 13 residues. With 3 bases removed from V and 4 bases from J, the gap between germline ends came to 9 bases. Germline lookup yields CDR1 MNHEY and CDR2 SMNVEV (reference sequence). In nucleotides, the CDR3 is TGTGCCAGCAGTTTTCAGGGAGTCACTGAAGCTTTCTTT. Its translation is CASSFQGVTEAFF.

This rearrangement joins TRBV27 to TRBJ2-3; D is uncertain. The CDR3 consists of 16 residues. V dropped 2 bases and J dropped 6 bases, with 18 bases sitting between them. Germline CDR1 MNHEY, CDR2 SMNVEV (reference sequence). Here the CDR3 reads CASSLGLQMSGDTQYF. The CDR3 DNA reads TGTGCCAGCAGTTTAGGCCTCCAAATGTCCGGGGATACGCAGTATTTT.

As concerns this clone: This sample also contains other DNA sequences that code for the same CDR3. The chain has TRBV5-8 and TRBJ2-7; D is perhaps TRBD2 (5 bases). The CDR3 consists of 13 residues. Per germline, CDR1 SGHTS and CDR2 YDEGEE. V lost 0 bases to trimming and J lost 4 bases, with 8 bases between them. The DNA for the CDR3 is TGTGCCAGCAGCTTGGTCGGCGGGTACGAGCAGTACTTC. It encodes CASSLVGGYEQYF.

The chain couples TRBV7-7 to TRBJ2-7; D possibly uses TRBD1 or TRBD2 (5 bases each). The CDR3 runs 13 residues. CDR1 and CDR2 (germline): SSHAT, FNYEAQ (reference sequence). Trimming left V 3 bases short and J 5 bases short, with 11 bases between. DNA of the CDR3: TGTGCCAGCAGCTTGGGACCTGGCGACGAGCAGTACTTC. This translates into CASSLGPGDEQYF. Filled out from reference TRBV7-7 and TRBJ2-7, the complete variable domain reads GAGVSQSPRYKVTKRGQDVTLRCDPISSHATLYWYQQALGQGPEFLTYFNYEAQPDKSGLPSDRFSAERPEGSISTLTIQRTEQRDSAMYRCASSLGPGDEQYFGPGTRLTVT.